This T cell receptor beta chain appears in the sequencing data of a study of cytomegalovirus exposure and HLA in healthy donors (TCRdb year 2017). About the full investigation: An earlier analysis of some 500 of the donors reported 250 to 350 Gb of sequence data and 100 million to 140 million unique TCR beta sequences from about 180 million T cells. An early release that covered roughly 600 HLA-typed donors contained around 300 gigabases of sequencing data and about 84 million unique TCR sequences. The genetic ancestry cluster associated with self-reported Caucasian donors included over 80% of the 398 genotyped donors. The study aimed to test whether cataloging public T cell receptors could reveal signatures of past pathogen exposure. Using immunosequencing, the study profiled T cell repertoires from 666 subjects and related those repertoires to cytomegalovirus serostatus. In addition to the first cohort of around 670 subjects, a separate validation cohort of 120 different subjects was used. To predict cytomegalovirus infection status, the study brought together high-throughput TCR immunosequencing, statistical association of individual TCRs with disease status, and machine learning. To study patterns of TCR occurrence, a later analysis re-analyzed previously published TCR beta repertoires from several hundred donors and added high-resolution HLA genotyping. Rather than drawing on any new phenotypic data, the later analysis identified candidate immune exposures from TCR beta sequences and the way those sequences occurred across donors. In an earlier analysis of 587 of the donors, high-throughput TCR beta sequencing was used to judge whether each TCR beta V gene segment behaved as functional or pseudogenic. Donor age, sex, ethnicity and CMV serostatus were compiled together with the repertoire data. In a later genetic analysis, genome-wide SNP genotypes for 398 of the 666 donors were used, and that subset was treated as a discovery cohort. Every repertoire in the discovery cohort had been generated on one and the same sequencing platform. HLA typing covered class I and class II loci at four-digit resolution. Typing coverage varied by locus: roughly 620-640 donors for A, B, C, DRB1 and DQB1; under 550 for DQA1; 600 to 610 for DPA1; around 490 for DPB1. Five DR-DQ haplotypes were handled as single units for association and clustering because linkage in the cohort was strong. On average, around 200,000 unique TCR beta nucleotide sequences were sequenced per donor among 300 to 500 genotyped donors of the cohort, with around 19% of those sequences being non-productive. Broader findings and caveats from the paper: Across donors, most TCR sequences were observed very rarely, whereas some public TCRs were present in many individuals. A later analysis reported that several top co-occurrence clusters appeared linked to parvovirus B19, influenza, CMV and Epstein-Barr virus. A further reported finding was that TCR beta sequences accurately predicted the HLA-A and HLA-B alleles for most subjects in the first cohort. In the study, approximately 160 TCR beta chains were listed as associated with cytomegalovirus. In an earlier analysis of around 600 of the donors, most TCR beta V segments appeared in productive rearrangements about 90% or about 30% of the time, broadly matching IMGT annotations. A cluster of highly shared sequence variants was judged likely to be a technical artifact of the sequencing pipeline. This cohort had only TCR beta chains sequenced, and the lack of alpha or paired-chain data limited which features could be detected. Assigning TCR associations to individual alleles was difficult when HLA alleles, especially DR and DQ, strongly co-occurred. The classifier was reported to diagnose cytomegalovirus status with high specificity and sensitivity in both the original and validation cohorts. According to a later genetic analysis, donors in an Asian-associated ancestry cluster had fewer N-insertions in productive TCRs than the approximately 700-donor mean. A few of the identified cytomegalovirus-associated TCR beta chains were confirmed in vitro to be specific for cytomegalovirus antigens. Linkage disequilibrium might explain the correlated functional status among segregating V segments, but an unknown experimental factor could not be ruled out. A later analysis found that HLA-associated TCR beta chains were more clonally expanded and had lower generation probabilities than equally common non-associated chains. The only immune exposure information available for the cohort was CMV serostatus. A later analysis associated about 18,000 TCR beta sequences with specific HLA alleles at a false discovery rate of 0.05. Because HLA typing was unavailable for some donors at each locus, only the typed subset was used in association tests. In a later genetic analysis, a missense DCLRE1C variant was associated with V-gene and J-gene trimming of TCR beta chains, and the association was replicated in an independent cohort. The authors suggested that the approach could potentially be extended to other disease states and immunological phenotypes. In a later analysis, most CMV-associated TCR beta chains were found to appear HLA-restricted, with HLA associations seemingly driven largely by CMV exposure. Because counts were too low, about 15 rarely observed V segments, including chromosome 9 orphons, were left out of the earlier analysis of over 550 of the donors. The presence/absence analyses assumed that sequencing depth was roughly uniform across donors, and that assumption may not be true. In a later analysis, TCR association rates were found to vary across HLA loci, with the most associated TCRs seen for DRB1 alleles and the fewest for HLA-C alleles.

This clone was counted between two and nine times. What antigen it recognizes has not been identified. No per-base quality is available; no much larger clone lies one base away. The cohort consisted of fewer than 700 healthy bone marrow donors. At the time of sampling, all cohort members were nominally healthy, though unrecorded immune exposures were likely present. The donor was CMV seronegative and belonged to the group of over 350 seronegative cohort members. A peripheral blood sample was collected from each donor, and TCR beta sequencing was performed on peripheral blood mononuclear cells. Genomic DNA extraction from the blood cell samples was performed with the Qiagen DNeasy Blood Extraction Kit. Library creation used the immunoSEQ multiplex PCR assay. For the multiplex PCR, a mixture combining 60 forward primers for TCR Vbeta segments and 13 reverse primers for TCR Jbeta segments was used. The CDR3 region of rearranged TCR beta genes was amplified from genomic DNA with a multiplex PCR assay. The amplified TCR beta libraries were sequenced on the Illumina HiSeq System as 87-base-pair reads. In the source study's methods: A later analysis tallied roughly 76 million unique TCR beta chains across the 666 repertoires, and around 12 million of those chains were shared by two or more donors. A nearest-neighbor algorithm error-corrected the raw reads and collapsed the reads into unique sequences, merging closely related sequences to remove PCR and sequencing errors. Alignment of CDR3 sequences to IMGT reference sequences was used to assign V, D and J gene segments. For a sequence to be retained, at least a six-nucleotide match to both a V gene segment and a J gene segment was required. Rearrangements were classified as productive when the CDR3 lacked stop codons and remained in frame with V and J, and all other rearrangements were classified as non-productive. Following IMGT convention, CDR3 was defined as the stretch from the second conserved V-encoded cysteine up to the conserved J-encoded phenylalanine. Sequences without an unambiguous match to a single V gene segment were excluded from the earlier analysis of a few hundred of the donors. An earlier analysis of almost 600 of the donors classified V segments as functional when productive rearrangements were above 56.7% and as segregating when the standard deviation between donors was above 5%. To diagnose cytomegalovirus status from the catalog of TCR beta chain sequences, a statistical classification framework was built. V and J gene assignment, in a later analysis, came from comparing TCR nucleotide sequences with IMGT/GENE-DB human TR gene sequences. Using the TCRdist pipeline, a later analysis assigned CDR3 sequences along with most-parsimonious VDJ recombination scenarios. A later analysis defined each TCR beta chain by its CDR3 amino acid sequence plus V-gene family, and excluded reads lacking a unique V-gene family. As a way to deal with suspected cross-contamination and a sequencing artifact, a later analysis dropped 450 to 600 nucleotide sequences that were highly shared and had low generation probability. In a later analysis, a clonal expansion index was calculated for each public chain from normalized within-repertoire ranks of inferred template counts. A later analysis computed generation probabilities with a VDJ recombination model fitted to out-of-frame rearrangements, and checked the results against IGoR. In a later analysis, hypergeometric tests were used to score TCR-TCR, TCR-HLA and TCR-CMV co-occurrence, with a repertoire-size bias correction applied to TCR pairs. False discovery rates were estimated in a later analysis by permuting HLA or CMV assignments 20 times. In a later analysis, co-occurring TCRs were grouped using DBSCAN, and TCRdist sequence similarity was added for clustering within HLA-allele-positive subsets. Repertoires with fewer than 30,000 or more than 120,000 public chains were left out of co-occurrence clustering, as were about five repertoires with anomalous nucleotide sharing. Here the immuneACCESS table is served through TCRdb, limited to in-frame sequences with V and J called. Missing clones are a known gap in these copies; in checked studies unresolved V genes cover under half, and the rest lacks a known reason. V, J and clone size are those of that table, while D and trimming were read from the DNA. Within this sample are some 140,000 clones, with around 80% of them counted one time only. The top ten constitute over 3% of the sample.

Source material: PBMCs. This receptor was identified in a woman in her thirties or forties in good health and CMV-seronegative.

The CDR3 amino acid sequence is: CASSNAGGWGYTF. The DNA reads TGTGCCAGCAGTAACGCAGGGGGCTGGGGCTACACCTTC. The V gene is TRBV6-5 and the J gene is TRBJ1-2; 8 bases in the junction line up with TRBD1. Trimming takes 5 bases off V and 8 bases off J; junction bases not matched to a gene: 7. The CDR3 numbers 13 residues from cysteine through phenylalanine. The only DNA kept is the CDR3, 39 bases in frame from the first base. CDR1 and CDR2, looked up from the germline V gene, are MNHEY and SVGAGI.